These T cell receptor beta chains were read from a single sample in a study of cytomegalovirus exposure and HLA in healthy donors. Only in-frame clones appear in the TCRdb table, and some are missing; sequencing was by immunoSEQ multiplex PCR. The sample has over 200,000 clones, roughly 91% seen once. The sample was PBMCs. The receptors shown here come from a woman aged 18-30 years in good health and CMV-seronegative. Both conserved end residues are part of each CDR3. Each record gives: V gene, J gene, D gene, clone size, CDR3 protein, CDR3 DNA. The D gene is left open where the match is weak. A clone size is listed for some rows: how often the clone was seen (once, few, many), or a class if it is expanded.

v_call: TRBV27
j_call: TRBJ1-1
d_call: TRBD1
clone_size: -
cdr3_aa: CASSPGWDRGFPEAFF
cdr3_nt: TGTGCCAGCAGTCCTGGATGGGACAGGGGCTTCCCTGAAGCTTTCTTT

v_call: TRBV4-1
j_call: TRBJ2-1
d_call: -
clone_size: -
cdr3_aa: CASSPRGTGPSYNEQFF
cdr3_nt: TGCGCCAGCAGCCCCCGCGGAACAGGTCCCTCCTACAATGAGCAGTTCTTC

v_call: TRBV5-4
j_call: TRBJ1-2
d_call: TRBD1
clone_size: -
cdr3_aa: CASRHRQGYGYTF
cdr3_nt: TGTGCCAGCAGGCACCGACAGGGCTATGGCTACACCTTC

v_call: TRBV6-6
j_call: TRBJ1-3
d_call: TRBD1
clone_size: -
cdr3_aa: CASRNYRGNGNTIYF
cdr3_nt: TGTGCCAGCAGAAACTACAGGGGAAATGGAAACACCATATATTTT

v_call: TRBV19
j_call: TRBJ2-5
d_call: TRBD1
clone_size: -
cdr3_aa: CASSRQGLRETQYF
cdr3_nt: TGTGCCAGTAGTCGACAGGGGCTCAGAGAGACCCAGTACTTC

v_call: TRBV9
j_call: TRBJ2-1
d_call: -
clone_size: -
cdr3_aa: CASSENWGDDEQFF
cdr3_nt: TGTGCCAGCAGCGAAAATTGGGGCGACGATGAGCAGTTCTTC

v_call: TRBV9
j_call: TRBJ2-1
d_call: TRBD2
clone_size: -
cdr3_aa: CASSVRGSPSNEQFF
cdr3_nt: TGTGCCAGCAGCGTACGCGGGAGTCCGTCCAATGAGCAGTTCTTC

v_call: TRBV6-1
j_call: TRBJ1-2
d_call: TRBD1
clone_size: once
cdr3_aa: CASRPGTGKGYGYTF
cdr3_nt: TGTGCCAGCAGGCCGGGGACAGGGAAAGGATATGGCTACACCTTC

v_call: TRBV7-9
j_call: TRBJ2-1
d_call: TRBD2
clone_size: -
cdr3_aa: CASSPGLAGTNEQFF
cdr3_nt: TGTGCCAGCAGCCCGGGACTAGCGGGAACGAATGAGCAGTTCTTC

v_call: TRBV5-4
j_call: TRBJ2-1
d_call: TRBD2
clone_size: -
cdr3_aa: CASSLHGGASYNEQFF
cdr3_nt: TGTGCCAGCAGCCTACACGGGGGGGCTTCCTACAATGAGCAGTTCTTC

v_call: TRBV2
j_call: TRBJ2-2
d_call: TRBD1
clone_size: -
cdr3_aa: CASNGQGAWGNTGELFF
cdr3_nt: TGTGCCAGCAACGGACAGGGGGCGTGGGGGAACACCGGGGAGCTGTTTTTT

v_call: TRBV12-5
j_call: TRBJ2-1
d_call: -
clone_size: -
cdr3_aa: CASGLASGEPPNEQFF
cdr3_nt: TGTGCTAGTGGTTTGGCCTCAGGGGAGCCCCCCAATGAGCAGTTCTTC

v_call: TRBV7-2
j_call: TRBJ1-6
d_call: TRBD1
clone_size: few
cdr3_aa: CASSLEVTGRYSPLHF
cdr3_nt: TGTGCCAGCAGCCTAGAGGTGACAGGGCGATATTCACCCCTCCACTTT

v_call: TRBV9
j_call: TRBJ2-5
d_call: -
clone_size: few
cdr3_aa: CASSVAGGVMETQYF
cdr3_nt: TGTGCCAGCAGCGTAGCTGGCGGGGTAATGGAGACCCAGTACTTC

v_call: TRBV7-9
j_call: TRBJ2-1
d_call: TRBD2
clone_size: once
cdr3_aa: CASRGVAGAYNEQFF
cdr3_nt: TGTGCCAGCCGAGGGGTAGCGGGAGCATACAATGAGCAGTTCTTC

v_call: TRBV7-2
j_call: TRBJ1-2
d_call: TRBD1
clone_size: once
cdr3_aa: CASSDRARGGYGYTF
cdr3_nt: TGTGCCAGCAGCGACAGGGCCCGGGGTGGCTATGGCTACACCTTC

v_call: TRBV19
j_call: TRBJ2-3
d_call: TRBD2
clone_size: -
cdr3_aa: CASSTGTITDTQYF
cdr3_nt: TGTGCCAGTAGTACCGGGACTATCACAGATACGCAGTATTTT

v_call: TRBV28
j_call: TRBJ1-1
d_call: -
clone_size: few
cdr3_aa: CASGNRREAFF
cdr3_nt: TGTGCCAGCGGGAACAGGCGTGAAGCTTTCTTT

v_call: TRBV5-1
j_call: TRBJ2-3
d_call: -
clone_size: -
cdr3_aa: CASSLGAGPSTDTQYF
cdr3_nt: TGCGCCAGCAGCTTGGGAGCGGGTCCTAGCACAGATACGCAGTATTTT

v_call: TRBV27
j_call: TRBJ2-7
d_call: -
clone_size: -
cdr3_aa: CASSPTRDWYEQYF
cdr3_nt: TGTGCCAGCAGTCCTACCCGGGACTGGTACGAGCAGTACTTC

v_call: TRBV13
j_call: TRBJ2-4
d_call: TRBD2
clone_size: -
cdr3_aa: CASSFIGLAGVDGDIQYF
cdr3_nt: TGTGCCAGCAGCTTTATAGGGCTAGCGGGAGTTGACGGGGACATTCAGTACTTC

v_call: TRBV5-4
j_call: TRBJ2-7
d_call: TRBD1
clone_size: -
cdr3_aa: CASSSPGQSYEQYF
cdr3_nt: TGTGCCAGCAGCTCCCCGGGACAGTCATACGAGCAGTACTTC

v_call: TRBV28
j_call: TRBJ1-5
d_call: TRBD1
clone_size: few
cdr3_aa: CASRRTGSSNQPQHF
cdr3_nt: TGTGCCAGCAGGAGGACAGGGTCTAGCAATCAGCCCCAGCATTTT

v_call: TRBV6-1
j_call: TRBJ1-2
d_call: TRBD1
clone_size: -
cdr3_aa: CASSEVTGGTYGYTF
cdr3_nt: TGTGCCAGCAGTGAAGTAACAGGGGGCACATATGGCTACACCTTC

v_call: TRBV11-2
j_call: TRBJ2-3
d_call: -
clone_size: -
cdr3_aa: CASSPPFLDTQYF
cdr3_nt: TGTGCCAGCAGCCCCCCCTTTTTAGATACGCAGTATTTT

v_call: TRBV5-1
j_call: TRBJ1-1
d_call: TRBD1
clone_size: -
cdr3_aa: CASSLSQGVYHRVSTEAFF
cdr3_nt: TGCGCCAGCAGCTTGAGCCAGGGGGTGTACCACCGCGTTTCCACTGAAGCTTTCTTT

v_call: TRBV19
j_call: TRBJ2-5
d_call: TRBD1
clone_size: -
cdr3_aa: CASSIAGGLETQYF
cdr3_nt: TGTGCCAGTAGTATTGCAGGGGGCCTAGAGACCCAGTACTTC

v_call: TRBV4-2
j_call: TRBJ2-2
d_call: TRBD1
clone_size: -
cdr3_aa: CASRTGTVNTGELFF
cdr3_nt: TGTGCCAGCAGAACCGGGACAGTGAACACCGGGGAGCTGTTTTTT

v_call: TRBV7-6
j_call: TRBJ2-1
d_call: -
clone_size: -
cdr3_aa: CASGRGQFF
cdr3_nt: TGTGCCAGCGGCAGGGGGCAGTTCTTC

v_call: TRBV5-1
j_call: TRBJ2-2
d_call: -
clone_size: -
cdr3_aa: CASHVAGLSTGELFF
cdr3_nt: TGCGCCAGTCACGTCGCGGGTTTGTCTACCGGGGAGCTGTTTTTT

v_call: TRBV27
j_call: TRBJ1-5
d_call: TRBD1
clone_size: -
cdr3_aa: CASSLLGGGNQPQHF
cdr3_nt: TGTGCCAGCAGTTTACTAGGGGGCGGCAATCAGCCCCAGCATTTT

v_call: TRBV29-1
j_call: TRBJ1-1
d_call: TRBD1
clone_size: -
cdr3_aa: CSGDDRGWTEAFF
cdr3_nt: TGCAGCGGGGACGACAGGGGGTGGACTGAAGCTTTCTTT

v_call: TRBV28
j_call: TRBJ2-7
d_call: TRBD1
clone_size: -
cdr3_aa: CASSPQGTGRRNEQYF
cdr3_nt: TGTGCCAGCAGTCCCCAAGGGACAGGGCGCAGGAACGAGCAGTACTTC

v_call: TRBV5-1
j_call: TRBJ2-5
d_call: TRBD2
clone_size: -
cdr3_aa: CASSLGISGREETQYF
cdr3_nt: TGCGCCAGCAGCTTGGGAATTAGCGGGAGGGAAGAGACCCAGTACTTC

v_call: TRBV25-1
j_call: TRBJ2-7
d_call: TRBD2
clone_size: -
cdr3_aa: CATSTGGPSYEQYF
cdr3_nt: TGTGCCACCTCGACGGGGGGACCCTCCTACGAGCAGTACTTC

v_call: TRBV5-4
j_call: TRBJ2-5
d_call: TRBD2
clone_size: once
cdr3_aa: CASGYSGGRETQYF
cdr3_nt: TGTGCCAGCGGATATAGCGGGGGAAGAGAGACCCAGTACTTC

v_call: TRBV9
j_call: TRBJ1-2
d_call: -
clone_size: -
cdr3_aa: CASSPGGTPAEGYTF
cdr3_nt: TGTGCCAGCAGCCCAGGAGGGACCCCGGCTGAGGGCTACACCTTC

v_call: TRBV18
j_call: TRBJ2-7
d_call: -
clone_size: -
cdr3_aa: CASSPAQTGYEQYF
cdr3_nt: TGTGCCAGCTCACCCGCACAAACAGGGTACGAGCAGTACTTC

v_call: TRBV5-4
j_call: TRBJ2-7
d_call: TRBD1
clone_size: -
cdr3_aa: CASSWTGMDEQYF
cdr3_nt: TGTGCCAGCAGCTGGACAGGGATGGACGAGCAGTACTTC

v_call: TRBV19
j_call: TRBJ2-3
d_call: -
clone_size: -
cdr3_aa: CASRPLRDNPNTQYF
cdr3_nt: TGTGCCAGTAGACCGCTCCGGGACAACCCAAATACGCAGTATTTT

v_call: TRBV19
j_call: TRBJ2-1
d_call: TRBD2
clone_size: -
cdr3_aa: CASSPSGGPSGEQFF
cdr3_nt: TGTGCCAGTAGTCCTAGCGGCGGCCCATCTGGCGAGCAGTTCTTC

v_call: TRBV19
j_call: TRBJ1-4
d_call: TRBD1
clone_size: -
cdr3_aa: CASSTLDRPLF
cdr3_nt: TGTGCCAGTAGTACCTTGGACAGGCCTCTTTTT

v_call: TRBV5-1
j_call: TRBJ1-2
d_call: -
clone_size: -
cdr3_aa: CASSFSWGDYGYTF
cdr3_nt: TGCGCCAGCAGCTTCTCGTGGGGAGACTATGGCTACACCTTC

v_call: TRBV10-2
j_call: TRBJ2-7
d_call: TRBD2
clone_size: -
cdr3_aa: CASSRLAESYEQYF
cdr3_nt: TGCGCCAGCAGCCGACTAGCGGAGTCCTACGAGCAGTACTTC

v_call: TRBV14
j_call: TRBJ1-1
d_call: TRBD1
clone_size: -
cdr3_aa: CASSQQFRGLNTEAFF
cdr3_nt: TGTGCCAGCAGCCAGCAATTCAGGGGGCTGAACACTGAAGCTTTCTTT

v_call: TRBV11-3
j_call: TRBJ2-1
d_call: TRBD2
clone_size: -
cdr3_aa: CASSPGLAGKGPYNEQFF
cdr3_nt: TGTGCCAGCAGCCCCGGACTAGCGGGAAAAGGGCCATACAATGAGCAGTTCTTC

v_call: TRBV14
j_call: TRBJ1-5
d_call: -
clone_size: -
cdr3_aa: CASSQGPGPAQPQHF
cdr3_nt: TGTGCCAGCAGCCAAGGCCCAGGGCCCGCTCAGCCCCAGCATTTT

v_call: TRBV7-9
j_call: TRBJ2-3
d_call: TRBD1
clone_size: -
cdr3_aa: CASSLAAGGLGDTQYF
cdr3_nt: TGTGCCAGCAGCTTAGCTGCAGGGGGCTTGGGAGATACGCAGTATTTT

v_call: TRBV7-8
j_call: TRBJ2-1
d_call: -
clone_size: -
cdr3_aa: CASSLQQGRGQFF
cdr3_nt: TGTGCCAGCAGCTTACAGCAGGGAAGGGGGCAGTTCTTC

v_call: TRBV11-2
j_call: TRBJ2-2
d_call: -
clone_size: -
cdr3_aa: CASSLESGQGYGELFF
cdr3_nt: TGTGCCAGCAGCTTAGAAAGTGGGCAGGGTTACGGGGAGCTGTTTTTT

v_call: TRBV19
j_call: TRBJ1-1
d_call: -
clone_size: -
cdr3_aa: CASSIGVSNTEAFF
cdr3_nt: TGTGCCAGTAGTATCGGGGTATCGAACACTGAAGCTTTCTTT

v_call: TRBV4-1
j_call: TRBJ1-2
d_call: -
clone_size: -
cdr3_aa: CASSTSGFGEVSYGYTF
cdr3_nt: TGCGCCAGCAGCACTAGTGGTTTCGGGGAGGTGAGCTATGGCTACACCTTC

v_call: TRBV9
j_call: TRBJ2-7
d_call: TRBD2
clone_size: -
cdr3_aa: CASSVTSGVYEQYF
cdr3_nt: TGTGCCAGCAGCGTCACTAGCGGAGTGTACGAGCAGTACTTC